The 9 T cell receptor beta chains below all came from one sample that was sequenced in a study of cytomegalovirus exposure and HLA in healthy donors. Repertoires were generated with immunoSEQ multiplex PCR, while TCRdb's copy carries only in-frame clones and drops some. The sample has about 260,000 clones, 90% seen once. Sequences were obtained from PBMCs. Source of these receptors: a woman aged 30 to 39 in good health and CMV-seronegative.

The V and J genes are TRBV11-3 and TRBJ2-7, with 7 bases fitting TRBD1. The V segment lost 4 bases and the J segment 7 bases; nucleotides outside the gene matches: 7. This CDR3 has 13 amino acids. Looked up from germline, CDR1 is SGHNT and CDR2 is YENEEA. CDR3 sequence: CASSYGTAGEQYF. The DNA of the CDR3 is TGTGCCAGCAGCTATGGGACAGCTGGTGAGCAGTACTTC. The complete variable domain, with remaining parts taken from reference TRBV11-3 and TRBJ2-7, reads EAGVVQSPRYKIIEKKQPVAFWCNPISGHNTLYWYLQNLGQGPELLIRYENEEAVDDSQLPKDRFSAERLKGVDSTLKIQPAELGDSAVYLCASSYGTAGEQYFGPGTRLTVT.

The rearrangement links TRBV4-3 to TRBJ1-5; D call uncertain. The germline gives CDR1 LGHNA, CDR2 YSLEER. This CDR3 has 13 residues. V was shortened by 2 bases and J by 4 bases, with 6 bases between the two germline ends. In DNA, the CDR3 is TGCGCCAGCAGCCAAAACATAAATCAGCCCCAGCATTTT. Amino acid sequence: CASSQNINQPQHF.

The chain is built from TRBV4-2 and TRBJ2-7; 9 bases align to TRBD1. This CDR3 contains 16 residues. V lost 0 bases, J lost 0 bases, and 3 bases stayed unmatched. Germline CDR1 reads LGHNA; CDR2 reads YNFKEQ. The CDR3 loop is CASSQEQGASSYEQYF. The DNA for the CDR3 is TGTGCCAGCAGCCAAGAACAGGGGGCTTCCTCCTACGAGCAGTACTTC.

The chain couples TRBV28 to TRBJ1-1; weak D call: TRBD1 (5 bases). The CDR3 covers 13 residues. Germline V lookup: CDR1 MDHEN, CDR2 SYDVKM. Trimming removed 7 bases from V and 3 bases from J, with 12 bases in between. The CDR3 loop is CASKEEGHTEAFF. CDR3 coding DNA: TGTGCCAGCAAAGAAGAGGGGCACACTGAAGCTTTCTTT.

The J gene is TRBJ2-3, the V gene TRBV5-6; 9 bases are a match to TRBD2. Germline trimming cut 0 bases from V and 3 bases from J; bases unmatched to any gene: 5. From germline, CDR1 is SGHDT and CDR2 YYEEEE. This CDR3 region has 16 residues. CDR3 sequence: CASSLGGLAITDTQYF. Written as DNA, the CDR3 is TGTGCCAGCAGCTTGGGAGGACTAGCGATTACAGATACGCAGTATTTT.

CDR3 residues: CASSHPGTAEKLFF. The CDR3 nucleotides are TGTGCCAGTAGTCACCCAGGGACAGCTGAAAAACTGTTTTTT. J is TRBJ1-4 and V is TRBV19; 7 bases are a match to TRBD1. This CDR3 region has 14 residues. Germline V gene data show CDR1 as LNHDA and CDR2 as SQIVND (reference sequence). With 5 bases clipped from V and 7 bases from J, the junction kept 7 bases outside the gene matches.

A note on this clone: This specimen includes other DNA sequences encoding the same CDR3. The V call is TRBV27, the J call TRBJ2-7, with D maybe TRBD1 (5 bases). Trimming took off 5 bases at V and 4 bases at J, with 9 bases between the two ends. The V gene's germline CDR1 is MNHEY and CDR2 SMNVEV (reference sequence). The CDR3 loop spans 12 amino acids. CDR3 protein: CASSPTGYEQYF. In DNA, the CDR3 is TGTGCCAGCAGTCCTACAGGATACGAGCAGTACTTC.

This chain links TRBV29-1 with TRBJ2-7, with 10 bases that match TRBD1. Germline V gene sequence: CDR1 SQVTM, CDR2 ANQGSEA. The CDR3 runs 13 residues. Trimming removed 7 bases from V and 0 bases from J; junction bases left unmatched: 3. The CDR3 sequence is CSAGTGASYEQYF. The CDR3, as DNA: TGCAGCGCCGGGACAGGGGCCTCCTACGAGCAGTACTTC.

The CDR3 reads CASERTETVGNQPQHF. The CDR3 DNA is TGTGCCAGCGAGCGAACCGAGACAGTAGGGAATCAGCCCCAGCATTTT. This chain connects TRBV28 to TRBJ1-5; D might be TRBD1 (5 bases). Trimming left V 8 bases short and J 4 bases short, with 21 bases between. Germline values: CDR1 MDHEN, CDR2 SYDVKM. The length of the CDR3 is 16 residues.